These T cell receptor beta chains were read from a single sample in a study of blood T cell repertoires in COVID-19. Measured with immunoSEQ multiplex PCR; TCRdb has only the in-frame clones, and not every one. Found here are 200,000 to 250,000 clones, roughly 90% of them singletons; the top ten hold 2.5% to 3.5%. The sample taken for sequencing was PBMCs or T cells enriched from blood (not recorded which). Receptors were obtained from a woman aged 45 to 65 in a cohort exposed to, infected with or recovered from COVID-19 (not recorded which). The CDR3 runs from the conserved cysteine through the conserved F or W. Each record gives: D gene, V gene, J gene, clone size, CDR3 DNA, CDR3 protein. D genes are given only for firm matches. The size entry is marked missing in some rows and otherwise reads once, few, many or a size class.

>TRBD2|TRBV5-4|TRBJ2-4|-
TGTGCCAGCAGCATCGGGGGGGCGGGAAACATTCAGTACTTC
CASSIGGAGNIQYF
>-|TRBV9|TRBJ1-2|-
TGTGCCAGCACTCTAGGGGCAGATTATGGCTACACCTTC
CASTLGADYGYTF
>-|TRBV7-9|TRBJ2-4|-
TGTGCCAGCAGCTTAATCGCGGGGGCTAAAAACATTCAGTACTTC
CASSLIAGAKNIQYF
>-|TRBV27|TRBJ1-5|-
TGTGCCAGCAGGATCCGGGACAAATGGCCCCAGCATTTT
CASRIRDKWPQHF
>-|TRBV3-1/TRBV3-2|TRBJ2-3|-
TGTGCCAGCAGCCGGGCAGGCAGCACAGATACGCAGTATTTT
CASSRAGSTDTQYF
>-|TRBV7-9|TRBJ1-2|-
TGTGCCAGCAGCTCCGTCGCAGGGCGGGGGAACTATGGCTACACCTTC
CASSSVAGRGNYGYTF
>-|TRBV6-5|TRBJ1-1|-
TGTGCCAGCACCAAACTTCTGACACTTGACACTGAAGCTTTCTTT
CASTKLLTLDTEAFF
>TRBD2|TRBV9|TRBJ2-3|-
TGTGCCAGCAGCGTAGGGCAGCGGGGGAGCACAGATACGCAGTATTTT
CASSVGQRGSTDTQYF
>-|TRBV30|TRBJ1-3|-
TGTGCCTGGGGGAGTTTCTCCGGGGGCACCATATATTTT
CAWGSFSGGTIYF
>-|TRBV4-2|TRBJ2-2|-
TGTGCCAGCAGCCAAGAACCCCACAGAGGGTCGAACACCGGGGAGCTGTTTTTT
CASSQEPHRGSNTGELFF
>-|TRBV19|TRBJ1-1|few
TGTGCCAGTAGTATAGATCCAAGGGGATTTGAAGCTTTCTTT
CASSIDPRGFEAFF
>TRBD1|TRBV3-1/TRBV3-2|TRBJ1-2|-
TGTGCCAGCAGCCGGACAACAGGGGCTATAAACTATGGCTACACCTTC
CASSRTTGAINYGYTF
>-|TRBV6-5|TRBJ2-1|-
TGTGCCAGCAGTTACTCTTTAGGGGGGGGTGAGCAGTTCTTC
CASSYSLGGGEQFF
>TRBD1|TRBV28|TRBJ1-4|-
TGTGCCAGCACCCCCGGCGGACAGGGGGCTGAAAAACTGTTTTTT
CASTPGGQGAEKLFF
>TRBD2|TRBV7-2|TRBJ2-5|once
TGTGCCAGCAGCTTGAGACTAGCGGGGGTGGGGGAGACCCAGTACTTC
CASSLRLAGVGETQYF
>-|TRBV29-1|TRBJ2-2|-
TGCAGCGTTGAAGTCCTACAGGGAACCGGGGAGCTGTTTTTT
CSVEVLQGTGELFF
>-|TRBV3-1/TRBV3-2|TRBJ1-5|few
TGTGCCAGCAGCCAAGGGGGGACAAATCAGCCCCAGCATTTT
CASSQGGTNQPQHF
>-|TRBV2|TRBJ2-5|-
TGTGCCAGCAGTGCGTGGGGGGGGCTCAAGACCCAGTACTTC
CASSAWGGLKTQYF
>-|TRBV6-5|TRBJ1-2|-
TGTGCCAGCAGTTACTCGGGGACATACAACTATGGCTACACCTTC
CASSYSGTYNYGYTF
>TRBD1|TRBV5-5|TRBJ1-5|-
TGTGCCAGCAGCATGGACAGGGTATTGCAGCCCCAGCATTTT
CASSMDRVLQPQHF
>TRBD1|TRBV5-1|TRBJ2-7|-
TGCGCCAGCAGCCCTACCTTAAGACAGGGTAGGAGCTACGAGCAGTACTTC
CASSPTLRQGRSYEQYF
>-|TRBV27|TRBJ1-1|once
TGTGCCAGCAGTTTATGGGACTCCACTGAAGCTTTCTTT
CASSLWDSTEAFF
>-|TRBV7-9|TRBJ1-1|-
TGTGCCAGCAGCTTGTCAGGGGACACTGAAGCTTTCTTT
CASSLSGDTEAFF
>-|TRBV30|TRBJ1-1|-
TGTGCCTGGAGTACAGGGTTGGTCACTGAAGCTTTCTTT
CAWSTGLVTEAFF
>-|TRBV27|TRBJ1-2|-
TGTGCCAGCAGTTTCCAAGGACTGCGGGACTATGGCTACACCTTC
CASSFQGLRDYGYTF
>-|TRBV6-2/TRBV6-3|TRBJ1-4|-
TGTGCCAGCAGCCGCCACGAAGGAGGGGTCGAAAAACTGTTTTTT
CASSRHEGGVEKLFF
>TRBD2|TRBV5-1|TRBJ2-5|-
TGCGCCAGCAGCAGGGATGTCCGGGGGGGGACCTTTGGAGAGACCCAGTACTTC
CASSRDVRGGTFGETQYF
>TRBD1|TRBV19|TRBJ1-2|-
TGTGCCAGTAGGCCTTCAGGGGGCTACTATGGCTACACCTTC
CASRPSGGYYGYTF
>TRBD1|TRBV2|TRBJ1-4|-
TGTGCCAGCAGGCGACAGGGACCTGCAACTAATGAAAAACTGTTTTTT
CASRRQGPATNEKLFF
>TRBD1|TRBV5-1|TRBJ1-6|-
TGCGCCAGCAGCTTCGCAGGGGGTGATTCACCCCTCCACTTT
CASSFAGGDSPLHF
>TRBD2|TRBV7-2|TRBJ2-3|-
TGTGCCAGCAGCTTAGGACTAGCGGGGGGGCGAAATACGCAGTATTTT
CASSLGLAGGRNTQYF
>-|TRBV19|TRBJ1-2|-
TGTGCCAGTTCTGCAGCTAACTATGGCTACACCTTC
CASSAANYGYTF
>TRBD2|TRBV27|TRBJ2-7|once
TGTGCCAGCAGTTCGGGGGGTTGGGGCGAGCAGTACTTC
CASSSGGWGEQYF
>-|TRBV5-5|TRBJ1-5|-
TGTGCCAGCAGCTTGACCGGGAGCGGCAATCAGCCCCAGCATTTT
CASSLTGSGNQPQHF
>TRBD2|TRBV7-3|TRBJ2-5|-
TGTGCCAGCAGCTTAATTGCCGAATTGATAGCGGGAAACCAAGAGACCCAGTACTTC
CASSLIAELIAGNQETQYF
>TRBD1|TRBV19|TRBJ1-5|-
TGTGCCAGTAGTACCACAGGGGTTCAGCCCCAGCATTTT
CASSTTGVQPQHF
>TRBD2|TRBV7-3|TRBJ2-2|-
TGTGCCAGCAGCCCCCCTAGCGGGGGGTCCCCCGGGGAGCTGTTTTTT
CASSPPSGGSPGELFF
>-|TRBV14|TRBJ2-3|-
TGTGCCAGCAGGGGTCGACAGCTACCAGATACGCAGTATTTT
CASRGRQLPDTQYF
>-|TRBV9|TRBJ1-6|-
TGTGCCAGCAGCTTAGAAGGAGGTGTCGGATCACCCCTCCACTTT
CASSLEGGVGSPLHF
>-|TRBV6-5|TRBJ1-2|-
TGTGCCAGCACCGAACCGGACAGCTATGGCTACACCTTC
CASTEPDSYGYTF
>-|TRBV27|TRBJ1-1|-
TGTGCCAGCAGTCCCTCGGGTTATAACACTGAAGCTTTCTTT
CASSPSGYNTEAFF